The rows below give T cell receptor beta chains drawn from one sample of a study of CD8 T cells in ankylosing spondylitis. TCRdb used MiXCR to reprocess the 5' RACE reads, holding one entry per CDR3 protein. The data hold under 250,000 distinct CDR3 sequences, with over 30% observed a single time. Sequenced sample: blood, either unsorted or a sorted T cell fraction (not recorded which). Receptors were obtained from a male donor with ankylosing spondylitis or in good health (not recorded which). The CDR3 runs from the conserved cysteine through the conserved F or W. D genes are given only for firm matches. Only some rows state a clone size, as once, few, many or a class for expanded clones.

J gene,D gene,V gene,clone size,CDR3 DNA,CDR3 protein
TRBJ2-1,-,TRBV12-3/TRBV12-4,-,TGTGCCAGCAGCCCCCCGGGCAGCAATGAGCAGTTCTTC,CASSPPGSNEQFF
TRBJ1-2,-,TRBV10-3,-,TGTGCCATCAGTGAGTCGGCGTTTGGGGGCAGCTACACCTTC,CAISESAFGGSYTF
TRBJ2-3,TRBD2,TRBV12-3/TRBV12-4,-,TGTGCCAGCAGAAACGCAGCGGGGGGGCCGGAAGATACGCAGTATTTT,CASRNAAGGPEDTQYF
TRBJ1-1,-,TRBV20-1,-,TGCAGTGCCCCTCTGGGACCACAGAACACTGAAGCTTTCTTT,CSAPLGPQNTEAFF
TRBJ2-1,TRBD2,TRBV7-6,-,TGTGCCAGCAGCTCCTCACTAGCGGGGAGCTCCTACAATGAGCAGTTCTTC,CASSSSLAGSSYNEQFF
TRBJ2-2,-,TRBV20-1,-,TGCAGTGCTAGGTGGCTAGCTAATGCCGGGGAGCTGTTTTTT,CSARWLANAGELFF
TRBJ2-7,-,TRBV7-2,-,TGTGCCAGCAGCTTAGCAGGAGTAAGCTCCTACGAGCAGTACTTC,CASSLAGVSSYEQYF
TRBJ1-5,-,TRBV12-3/TRBV12-4,few,TGTGCCAGCGGTCTAGGGGACGGCGGCAATCAGCCCCAGCATTTT,CASGLGDGGNQPQHF
TRBJ2-4,-,TRBV7-2,few,TGTGCCAGCAGCTTAGGAGGCACCAAAAACATTCAGTACTTC,CASSLGGTKNIQYF
TRBJ2-7,TRBD1,TRBV20-1,many,TGCAGTGCTAGACAGGGGGCGGACGAGCAGTACTTC,CSARQGADEQYF
TRBJ2-3,TRBD2,TRBV5-1,-,TGCGCCAGCAGCCCCCCTGTTGCGGGGGATCGGACAGATACGCAGTATTTT,CASSPPVAGDRTDTQYF
TRBJ2-1,TRBD1,TRBV9,-,TGTGCCAGCACCGACGGGACAGCTTACAGTGAGCAGTTCTTC,CASTDGTAYSEQFF
TRBJ2-5,-,TRBV5-1,-,TGCGCCAGCAGCCCGTTATCAGTACAAGAGACCCAGTACTTC,CASSPLSVQETQYF
TRBJ1-4,-,TRBV20-1,few,TGCAGTGCTAGAGGCAGGACACCGGAGGAGGAAAAACTGTTTTTT,CSARGRTPEEEKLFF
TRBJ1-5,-,TRBV20-1,-,TGCTGTGCTAGATTAACCTTAAACAGGGAATGGGGCAATCAGCCCCAGCATTTT,CCARLTLNREWGNQPQHF
TRBJ2-5,TRBD2,TRBV29-1,-,TGCAGCGTCTTCGGCGGGGGGGGCTTGGCGGAGACCCAGTACTTC,CSVFGGGGLAETQYF
TRBJ2-5,-,TRBV11-2,-,TGTGCCAGGCCGCAGGGAGAGACCCAGTACTTC,CARPQGETQYF
TRBJ2-7,-,TRBV20-1,-,TGCAGTGCTAGGAAAATAGCCGGGTCCTACGAGCAGTACTTC,CSARKIAGSYEQYF
TRBJ2-7,-,TRBV20-1,few,TGCAGTGCTAGAGATTTAGGGGACGAGCAGTACTTC,CSARDLGDEQYF
TRBJ2-7,-,TRBV11-2,once,TGTGCCAGCAGCTTAGCGTCCCACGAGCAGTACTTC,CASSLASHEQYF
TRBJ1-2,-,TRBV5-5,few,TGTGCCAGCAGCTTCGGCAGAAACAACTATGGCTACACCTTC,CASSFGRNNYGYTF
TRBJ2-7,-,TRBV10-1,few,TGCGCCAGCACTTTTCCTTTAGACAGGACTACCTACGAGCAGTACTTC,CASTFPLDRTTYEQYF
TRBJ2-1,TRBD2,TRBV20-1,-,TGCAGTGCCAGGACGCGGGGGGGGTTATACAATGAGCAGTTCTTC,CSARTRGGLYNEQFF
TRBJ2-2,TRBD2,TRBV12-3/TRBV12-4,-,TGTGCCAGCAGTCTAGCGGGCAGCACCGGGGAGCTGTTTTTT,CASSLAGSTGELFF
TRBJ2-7,TRBD1,TRBV27,few,TGTGCCAGCAGCCGAGGGACAGCCTACGAGCAGTACTTC,CASSRGTAYEQYF
TRBJ1-1,-,TRBV12-3/TRBV12-4,few,TGTGCCAGCATACCACAGGCTAAAGGGGAAGCTTTCTTT,CASIPQAKGEAFF
TRBJ2-5,-,TRBV12-3/TRBV12-4,few,TGTGCCAGCAGCTTGTTTTTGAGGGAACAAGAGACCCAGTACTTC,CASSLFLREQETQYF
TRBJ1-2,-,TRBV5-5,-,TGTGCCAGCAGCTTAGCGGAGGCCCATGGCTACACCTTC,CASSLAEAHGYTF
TRBJ2-7,-,TRBV27,-,TGTGCCAGCAGTGGTGACAGGACCCCCGACTACGAGCAGTACTTC,CASSGDRTPDYEQYF
TRBJ2-7,-,TRBV7-2,few,TGTGCCAGCAGCTCTCCGGACACACGCTACGAGCAGTACTTC,CASSSPDTRYEQYF
TRBJ2-2,-,TRBV15,few,TGTGCCACCAGCAGAGAGAACAGGGTCCCCGGGGAGCTGTTTTTT,CATSRENRVPGELFF
TRBJ1-1,-,TRBV20-1,few,TGCAGTGCTAGTGACGCGGGGGGGACTGAAGCTTTCTTT,CSASDAGGTEAFF
TRBJ2-2,TRBD1,TRBV20-1,-,TGCAGTGCTAAGGACAGGGCCGACACCGGGGAGCTGTTTTTT,CSAKDRADTGELFF
TRBJ2-7,TRBD2,TRBV11-2,-,TGTGCCAGCAGCCCAGGTCGGGGGGGTTCCTACGAGCAGTACTTC,CASSPGRGGSYEQYF
TRBJ2-3,-,TRBV10-3,few,TGTGCCATCTGGGACACCGGCACAGATACGCAGTATTTT,CAIWDTGTDTQYF
TRBJ2-7,-,TRBV9,-,TGTGCCAGCAGCGTATCCGCTGGGGACAACTACGAGCAGTACTTC,CASSVSAGDNYEQYF
TRBJ2-3,-,TRBV27,-,TGTGCCAGCAGTGGCCGGACAGTCTTCGAAGGCACAGATACGCAGTATTTT,CASSGRTVFEGTDTQYF